This T cell receptor beta chain stems from a study of T cells in Graves' hyperthyroidism and ophthalmopathy. Study information: The blood sample was taken at first diagnosis, before treatment began. Study-level findings and limits: Most clonotypes expanded in thyroid above 0.001 were likewise present in blood.

From RNA transcripts, TCR beta CDR3 regions were amplified. First-round RT-PCR of the TCR CDR3 relied on the HTBI primer set. MiXCR, run by TCRdb on the multiplex PCR reads, gives a single entry per CDR3 protein. The data contain around 800,000 distinct CDR3 sequences, over 35% of them singletons. The CDR3 is 15 residues long. Germline CDR1 reads LNHNV; CDR2 reads YYDKDF (reference sequence). Remarks on this clonotype: The target antigen is unknown.

Newly diagnosed patients aged 18 to 65 had hyperthyroidism of under 2 months' duration. Lactation, pregnancy, other autoimmune disease or uncontrolled infection led to exclusion of patients. The chain combines TRBV15 with TRBJ2-5; D ambiguous. The J call may be mistaken, given a closer DNA end match to TRBJ2-1. This sequence originates from a man aged 18 to 35 with Graves' hyperthyroidism. Material: blood. The CDR3: CATSRSKVYWDEQFF. The CDR3 coding sequence is TGTGCCACCAGCAGGTCCAAGGTGTACTGGGATGAGCAGTTCTTC.